This T cell receptor (beta chain) was observed in a study of cytomegalovirus exposure and HLA in healthy donors. Study overall: Within an early data release were about 85 million unique TCRs drawn from HLA-typed donors.

In this sample, this clone turned up a few times. What it binds is not known. Unmatched junction bases numbered 6, after V lost 3 bases and J lost 8 bases. Germline CDR1 and CDR2: SGHAT and FQNNGV. The CDR3 is 13 amino acids. Primers for the PCR totalled 60 Vbeta and 13 Jbeta. Profiling relied on immunoSEQ multiplex PCR, and the TCRdb table lists in-frame clones only, not all of them. The sample shows about 160,000 clones, roughly 80% of them seen only once. Study-level points and caveats: Specificity for CMV antigens was confirmed in vitro for a few of the CMV-associated chains. One later analysis reportedly identified an Asian-associated ancestry cluster that showed fewer N-insertions than the roughly 670-donor mean. As a later analysis showed, a missense DCLRE1C variant was linked to trimming of TCR beta V- and J-genes.

Sequencing was carried out using PBMCs. This sequence originates from a girl aged 10-17 years in good health and CMV-seropositive. The chain links TRBV11-2 to TRBJ1-2; 7 bases line up with TRBD1. The CDR3 loop is CASSFLGQKGYTF. CDR3 in DNA: TGTGCCAGCAGCTTTTTGGGACAGAAGGGCTACACCTTC.